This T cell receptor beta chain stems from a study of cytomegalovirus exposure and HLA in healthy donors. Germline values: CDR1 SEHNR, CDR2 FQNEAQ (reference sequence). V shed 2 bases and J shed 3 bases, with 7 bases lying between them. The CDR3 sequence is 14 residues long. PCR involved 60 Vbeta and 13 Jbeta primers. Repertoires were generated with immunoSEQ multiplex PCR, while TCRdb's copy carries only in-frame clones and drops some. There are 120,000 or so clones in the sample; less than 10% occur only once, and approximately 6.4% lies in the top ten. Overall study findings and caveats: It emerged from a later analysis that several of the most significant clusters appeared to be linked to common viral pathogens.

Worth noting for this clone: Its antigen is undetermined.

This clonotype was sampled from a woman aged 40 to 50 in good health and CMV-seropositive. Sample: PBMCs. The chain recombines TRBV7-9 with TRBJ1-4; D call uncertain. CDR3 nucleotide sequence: TGTGCCAGCAGCTTAAACGGGGCTAATGAAAAACTGTTTTTT. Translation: CASSLNGANEKLFF.